The rows below give T cell receptor beta chains drawn from one sample of a study of T-cell memory formation after mild COVID-19. TCRdb re-called the 5' RACE reads through MiXCR, storing one row per CDR3 protein. The sample records 450,000 or so distinct CDR3 sequences, 20% to 30% being singletons. The sequenced sample was PBMCs or a T cell subset sorted from them (not recorded which). The receptors here all came from an adult woman who had mild COVID-19 (a few samples of this study predate the infection). Cell type and time point are not known. Each CDR3 is given with its conserved first and last residue. Each record gives: J gene, V gene, CDR3 protein.

J gene: TRBJ2-7
V gene: TRBV20-1
CDR3 protein: CSARADGQGPVHEQYF

J gene: TRBJ2-2
V gene: TRBV25-1
CDR3 protein: CASRSDRDRGSTGELFF

J gene: TRBJ1-1
V gene: TRBV5-1
CDR3 protein: CASSGRDSIEAFF

J gene: TRBJ2-2
V gene: TRBV24-1
CDR3 protein: CATSEPGTGELFF

J gene: TRBJ2-1
V gene: TRBV4-2
CDR3 protein: CASSQDIPSGIYNEQFF

J gene: TRBJ2-5
V gene: TRBV5-6
CDR3 protein: CASSWRGPQETQYF

J gene: TRBJ2-5
V gene: TRBV4-2
CDR3 protein: CASSQGSGGETQYF

J gene: TRBJ2-7
V gene: TRBV23-1
CDR3 protein: CASSVPGWAGPYEQYF

J gene: TRBJ2-1
V gene: TRBV4-3
CDR3 protein: CASSQGRGNEQFF

J gene: TRBJ1-2
V gene: TRBV6-5
CDR3 protein: CASRALGHMLAGRANYGYTF

J gene: TRBJ1-4
V gene: TRBV25-1
CDR3 protein: CASSRGVTGVRANEKLFF

J gene: TRBJ2-3
V gene: TRBV7-2
CDR3 protein: CASSLSVSGVSTDTQYF

J gene: TRBJ2-5
V gene: TRBV7-8
CDR3 protein: CASNPPPRGRETQYF

J gene: TRBJ2-5
V gene: TRBV11-2
CDR3 protein: CASSSPGRGAETQYF

J gene: TRBJ2-2
V gene: TRBV4-3
CDR3 protein: CASSQKGITGGVNTGELFF

J gene: TRBJ2-1
V gene: TRBV10-3
CDR3 protein: CAIRGTSDEQFF

J gene: TRBJ2-7
V gene: TRBV6-5
CDR3 protein: CASRNPRQAGYEQYF

J gene: TRBJ2-6
V gene: TRBV6-6
CDR3 protein: CASSYPSYVDSGANVLTF